The present entry profiles one TCR beta chain with its context. What it binds is not known. This may be a read error, as it is one base from a much larger clone. The data derive from a study of Graves' ophthalmopathy and Graves' hyperthyroidism. This CDR3 has 15 amino acids. V was clipped by 2 bases and J by 4 bases, with 14 bases between them. Germline CDR1 is SGHAT and CDR2 is FQNNGV. RNA transcripts yielded amplified TCR beta CDR3 regions. RT-PCR was first run with HTBI primers, then multiplex PCR in a second round. TCRdb passed the multiplex PCR reads through MiXCR, listing each CDR3 protein once. The profile shows about 600,000 distinct CDR3 sequences, under 45% of them singletons. Exclusion covered patients with other autoimmune diseases or uncontrolled infections (as well as pregnancy or lactation). Overall study results and limits: In blood, most expanded thyroid clonotypes above 0.001 frequency were also detected.

This receptor was taken from an adult man with Graves' hyperthyroidism. The chain links TRBV11-2 to TRBJ1-1, with a weak D call TRBD1 (6 bases). Sequencing was performed on peripheral blood or thyroid tissue (not recorded which). CDR3 region: CASSLTPGASTEAFF. CDR3 in DNA: TGTGCCAGCAGCTTAACGCCAGGGGCGAGCACTGAAGCTTTCTTT.